This entry features one T cell receptor (beta chain) sequence. Its antigen is not known. The protocol was immunoSEQ multiplex PCR, while the TCRdb copy is restricted to in-frame clones and leaves out a portion. Of around 35,000 clones detected, about nine tenths appear once; the ten largest clones hold around 17%. This entry is derived from a study of graft-versus-host responses after intestinal transplantation. The study, taken as a whole, reports: Among recipient marrow samples, GvH clones were found; some appeared first in ileum or blood.

Tissue processing of the graft released intraepithelial and lamina propria lymphocytes from it. This receptor was taken from a human patient who received an intestinal transplant, so some T cells may come from the graft donor. The sequencing here drew on ileum tissue, taken more than 200 days after intestinal transplant.

The CDR3 loop reads CASSFRLAGPVMEQFF. As DNA, the CDR3 is TGTGCCAGCAGTTTTCGACTAGCTGGGCCCGTGATGGAGCAGTTCTTC. This chain uses TRBV27 with TRBJ2-1; 7 nucleotides match TRBD2. CDR3 length: 16 amino acids. Germline CDR1 reads MNHEY; CDR2 reads SMNVEV (reference sequence). V was pared by 3 bases and J by 10 bases, with 15 bases of the junction left unmatched.